These T cell receptor beta chains were read from a single sample in a study of immune evolution from preneoplasia to lung adenocarcinoma. TCRdb keeps only in-frame clones here, not all; method: immunoSEQ multiplex PCR. The sample lists fewer than 8,500 clones, around 73% occurring once. The sequenced sample consisted of FFPE minimally invasive lung adenocarcinoma tissue. The receptors stem from a donor aged 70 or over with lung adenocarcinoma. Both conserved end residues are part of each CDR3. D genes are given only for firm matches. Size is stated for part of the rows, as once, few or many counts, or as a class when the clone is expanded.

J gene: TRBJ1-3; clone size: NA; V gene: TRBV11-1; D gene: NA; CDR3 DNA: TGTGCCAGCAGCTTAGACGGAAACACCATATATTTT; CDR3 protein: CASSLDGNTIYF
J gene: TRBJ2-5; clone size: NA; V gene: TRBV2; D gene: NA; CDR3 DNA: TGTGCCAGCAGTGGAGGGGAAGAGACCCAGTACTTC; CDR3 protein: CASSGGEETQYF
J gene: TRBJ2-4; clone size: NA; V gene: TRBV25-1; D gene: TRBD2; CDR3 DNA: TGTGCCAGCAGTGAATATGGGACTAGCGGGAAAAACATTCAGTACTTC; CDR3 protein: CASSEYGTSGKNIQYF
J gene: TRBJ2-7; clone size: NA; V gene: TRBV27; D gene: NA; CDR3 DNA: TGTGCCAGCAGTCCCCCCCAGGACCGCTACGAGCAGTACTTC; CDR3 protein: CASSPPQDRYEQYF
J gene: TRBJ1-3; clone size: NA; V gene: TRBV6-6; D gene: TRBD1; CDR3 DNA: TGTGCCAGCAGTTACTCGACAGGGGTAAACACCATATATTTT; CDR3 protein: CASSYSTGVNTIYF
J gene: TRBJ1-1; clone size: NA; V gene: TRBV10-2; D gene: NA; CDR3 DNA: TGCGCCAGTTCGGGACATCTTAGCACTGAAGCTTTCTTT; CDR3 protein: CASSGHLSTEAFF
J gene: TRBJ2-1; clone size: once; V gene: TRBV15; D gene: NA; CDR3 DNA: TGTGCCACCAGCAAGGGATACAATGAGCAGTTCTTC; CDR3 protein: CATSKGYNEQFF
J gene: TRBJ1-4; clone size: few; V gene: TRBV27; D gene: TRBD1; CDR3 DNA: TGTGCCAGCACGACCAGGGGACAGCGGAATGAAAAACTGTTTTTT; CDR3 protein: CASTTRGQRNEKLFF
J gene: TRBJ2-5; clone size: NA; V gene: TRBV6-1; D gene: NA; CDR3 DNA: TGTGCCAGCAGTGAAGCGCTTCGTGGGGTTCCCCAGTACTTC; CDR3 protein: CASSEALRGVPQYF
J gene: TRBJ2-2; clone size: NA; V gene: TRBV18; D gene: NA; CDR3 DNA: TGTGCCAGCTCACCCACAGGGCTCACCGGGGAGCTGTTTTTT; CDR3 protein: CASSPTGLTGELFF
J gene: TRBJ2-7; clone size: NA; V gene: TRBV19; D gene: NA; CDR3 DNA: TGTGCCAGTAGTATTAAGGATGGGGTTACCTACGAGCAGTACTTC; CDR3 protein: CASSIKDGVTYEQYF
J gene: TRBJ2-6; clone size: once; V gene: TRBV30; D gene: NA; CDR3 DNA: TGTGCCTGGAGTGCTCGGGACCCGCAAGTCCTGACTTTC; CDR3 protein: CAWSARDPQVLTF
J gene: TRBJ2-5; clone size: NA; V gene: TRBV5-4; D gene: NA; CDR3 DNA: TGTGCCAGCAGCAAGCGGGACAGGTACCAAGAGACCCAGTACTTC; CDR3 protein: CASSKRDRYQETQYF
J gene: TRBJ2-5; clone size: NA; V gene: TRBV2; D gene: TRBD2; CDR3 DNA: TGTGCCAGCAGAAAGCGGGACGTCCCCATAGAGACCCAGTACTTC; CDR3 protein: CASRKRDVPIETQYF
J gene: TRBJ2-2; clone size: NA; V gene: TRBV28; D gene: NA; CDR3 DNA: TGTGCCAGCAGTAAGACCACCGGGGAGCTGTTTTTT; CDR3 protein: CASSKTTGELFF
J gene: TRBJ2-3; clone size: NA; V gene: TRBV5-4; D gene: TRBD1; CDR3 DNA: TGTGCCAGCAGCTTGGGGGGACAGGGCACAGATACGCAGTATTTT; CDR3 protein: CASSLGGQGTDTQYF
J gene: TRBJ1-5; clone size: NA; V gene: TRBV6-5; D gene: TRBD1; CDR3 DNA: TGTGCCAGCAGAACCCGGGACAGGGTTAATCAGCCCCAGCATTTT; CDR3 protein: CASRTRDRVNQPQHF
J gene: TRBJ2-7; clone size: few; V gene: TRBV5-1; D gene: TRBD2; CDR3 DNA: TGCGCCAGCAGCTTGTGGGAGGGCTCCTACGAGCAGTACTTC; CDR3 protein: CASSLWEGSYEQYF
J gene: TRBJ2-6; clone size: few; V gene: TRBV6-1; D gene: NA; CDR3 DNA: TGTGCCAGCAGCAGGGCTGGGGCCAACGTCCTGACTTTC; CDR3 protein: CASSRAGANVLTF
J gene: TRBJ2-2; clone size: NA; V gene: TRBV7-9; D gene: NA; CDR3 DNA: TGTGCCAGCAGCGTCGGACTGGAGGGGGAGCTGTTTTTT; CDR3 protein: CASSVGLEGELFF
J gene: TRBJ1-1; clone size: NA; V gene: TRBV25-1; D gene: NA; CDR3 DNA: TGTGCCAGCATGCAGGGTGTCTGGACTGAAGCTTTCTTT; CDR3 protein: CASMQGVWTEAFF
J gene: TRBJ2-7; clone size: NA; V gene: TRBV11-2; D gene: NA; CDR3 DNA: TGTGCCAGCAGCGGGGTGGCAGGGAGCTACGAGCAGTACTTC; CDR3 protein: CASSGVAGSYEQYF